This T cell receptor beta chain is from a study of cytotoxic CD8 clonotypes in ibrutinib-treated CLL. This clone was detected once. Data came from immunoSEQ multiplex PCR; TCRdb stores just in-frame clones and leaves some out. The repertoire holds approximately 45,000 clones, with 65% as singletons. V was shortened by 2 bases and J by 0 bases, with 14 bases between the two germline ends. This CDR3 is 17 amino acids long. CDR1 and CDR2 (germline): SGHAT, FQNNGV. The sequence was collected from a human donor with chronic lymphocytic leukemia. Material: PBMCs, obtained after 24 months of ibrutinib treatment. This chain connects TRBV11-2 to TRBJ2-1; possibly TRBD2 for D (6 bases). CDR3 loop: CASSLISGVSSYNEQFF. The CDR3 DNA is TGTGCCAGCAGCTTAATTTCGGGGGTTAGCTCCTACAATGAGCAGTTCTTC.